This T cell receptor (beta chain) was identified in a study of CD8 T cells in ankylosing spondylitis. Study-level points and caveats: Ankylosing spondylitis blood seemed to carry a telltale TCR beta motif made of several highly homologous variants.

After removal of 2 bases from V and 6 bases from J, the junction contained 8 bases not matched to a gene. CDR3 length: 15 residues. Germline V gives CDR1 PRHDT, CDR2 FYEKMQ (reference sequence). A single record per CDR3 protein comes from TCRdb applying MiXCR to the 5' RACE reads. This sample has 100,000 or so distinct CDR3 sequences, with just under 9% found just once. This clonotype was counted only a few times. What it binds is unknown. The rearrangement links TRBV13 to TRBJ2-7, with 9 nucleotides matching TRBD2. This TCR was recovered from a male donor with ankylosing spondylitis. Sequencing was performed on blood, either unsorted or a sorted T cell fraction (not recorded which). CDR3 in DNA: TGTGCCAGCAGCTTACGGCTAGCGGGATTGACCGAGCAGTACTTC. This gives the protein CASSLRLAGLTEQYF.